In this sample, the clone carrying this T cell receptor beta chain turned up once. CDR3 length: 14 amino acids. The germline gives CDR1 SGHRS, CDR2 YFSETQ. Trimming left V 4 bases short and J 7 bases short, with 15 bases between. TCRdb reprocessed the 5' RACE reads with MiXCR, giving one entry per CDR3 protein. The table includes around 670,000 distinct CDR3 sequences, around 5.7% detected once. This record comes from a study of identical twins. The sequencing input was naive T cells sorted from blood. This receptor was obtained from a man younger than 35 in good health. V and J are TRBV5-1 and TRBJ1-5; D is uncertain. The DNA for the CDR3 is TGCGCCAGCAGCCCGGGAGGGAGTTTCCAGCCCCAGCATTTT. This translates into CASSPGGSFQPQHF.